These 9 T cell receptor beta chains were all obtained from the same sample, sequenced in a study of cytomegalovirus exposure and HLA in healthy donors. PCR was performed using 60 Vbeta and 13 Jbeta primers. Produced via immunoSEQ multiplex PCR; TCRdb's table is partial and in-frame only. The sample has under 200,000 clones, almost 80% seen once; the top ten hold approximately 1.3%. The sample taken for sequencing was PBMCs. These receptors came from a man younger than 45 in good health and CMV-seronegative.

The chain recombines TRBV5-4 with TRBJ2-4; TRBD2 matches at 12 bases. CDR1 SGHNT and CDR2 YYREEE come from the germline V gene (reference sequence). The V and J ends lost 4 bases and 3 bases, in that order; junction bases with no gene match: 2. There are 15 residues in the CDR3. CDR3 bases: TGTGCCAGCAGCCGACTAGCGGGAGACAAAAACATTCAGTACTTC. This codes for CASSRLAGDKNIQYF.

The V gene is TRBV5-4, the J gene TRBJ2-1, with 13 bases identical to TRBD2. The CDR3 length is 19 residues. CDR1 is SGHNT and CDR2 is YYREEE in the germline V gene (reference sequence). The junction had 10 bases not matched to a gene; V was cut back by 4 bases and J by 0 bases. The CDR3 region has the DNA TGTGCCAGCAGCGCCGTGACTAGCGGGGGGACAAGCTCCTACAATGAGCAGTTCTTC. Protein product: CASSAVTSGGTSSYNEQFF.

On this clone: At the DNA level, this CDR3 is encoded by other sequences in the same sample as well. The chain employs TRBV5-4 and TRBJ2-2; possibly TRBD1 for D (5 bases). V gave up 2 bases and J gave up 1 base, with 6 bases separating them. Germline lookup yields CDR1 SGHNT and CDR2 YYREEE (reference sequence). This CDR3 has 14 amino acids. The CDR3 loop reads CASSFTGNTGELFF. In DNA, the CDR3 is TGTGCCAGCAGCTTTACAGGGAACACCGGGGAGCTGTTTTTT.

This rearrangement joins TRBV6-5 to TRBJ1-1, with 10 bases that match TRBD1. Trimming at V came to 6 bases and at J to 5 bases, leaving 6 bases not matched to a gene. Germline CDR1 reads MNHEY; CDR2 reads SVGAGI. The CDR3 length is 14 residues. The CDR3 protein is CASRTGQGGTEAFF. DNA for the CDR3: TGTGCCAGCAGGACAGGACAGGGGGGAACTGAAGCTTTCTTT.

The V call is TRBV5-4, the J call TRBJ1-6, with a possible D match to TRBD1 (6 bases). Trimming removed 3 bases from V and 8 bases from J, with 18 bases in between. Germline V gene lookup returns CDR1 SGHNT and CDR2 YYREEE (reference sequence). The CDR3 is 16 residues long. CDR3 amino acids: CASSSGGGPSDSPLHF. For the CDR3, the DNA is TGTGCCAGCAGCTCGGGGGGGGGCCCCTCCGATTCACCCCTCCACTTT.

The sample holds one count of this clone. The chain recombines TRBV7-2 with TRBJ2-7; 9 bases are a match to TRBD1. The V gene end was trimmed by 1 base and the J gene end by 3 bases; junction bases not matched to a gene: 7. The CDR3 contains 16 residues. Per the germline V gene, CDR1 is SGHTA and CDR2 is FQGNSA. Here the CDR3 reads CASSLEGTGLNYEQYF. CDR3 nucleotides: TGTGCCAGCAGCTTAGAAGGGACAGGGTTAAACTACGAGCAGTACTTC.

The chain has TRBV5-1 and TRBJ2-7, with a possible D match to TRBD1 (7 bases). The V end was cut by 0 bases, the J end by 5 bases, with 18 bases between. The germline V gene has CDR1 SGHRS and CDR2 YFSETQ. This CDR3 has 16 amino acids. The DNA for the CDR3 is TGCGCCAGCAGCTTGGTGCGCCAGGGGGGAAAGAACGAGCAGTACTTC. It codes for CASSLVRQGGKNEQYF. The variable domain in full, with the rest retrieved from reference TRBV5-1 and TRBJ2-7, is KAGVTQTPRYLIKTRGQQVTLSCSPISGHRSVSWYQQTPGQGLQFLFEYFSETQRNKGNFPGRFSGRQFSNSRSEMNVSTLELGDSALYLCASSLVRQGGKNEQYFGPGTRLTVT.

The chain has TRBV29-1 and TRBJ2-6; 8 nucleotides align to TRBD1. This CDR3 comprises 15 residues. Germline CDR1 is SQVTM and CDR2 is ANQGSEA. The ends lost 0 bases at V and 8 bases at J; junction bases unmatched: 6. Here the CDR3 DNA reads TGCAGCGTTGAAGATCGTGACAGGGGTTCCAACGTCCTGACTTTC. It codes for CSVEDRDRGSNVLTF.

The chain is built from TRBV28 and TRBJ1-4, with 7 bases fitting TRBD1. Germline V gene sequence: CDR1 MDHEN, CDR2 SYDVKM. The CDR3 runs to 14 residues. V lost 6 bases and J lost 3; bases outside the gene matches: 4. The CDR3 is CASRDRRANEKLFF. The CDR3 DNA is TGTGCCAGCAGGGACAGGCGGGCTAATGAAAAACTGTTTTTT.